What follows describes a single TCR beta chain. Antigen specificity is unknown. A junction boundary mismatches the germline segment, possibly from a read error. The CDR3 contains 18 residues. Germline CDR1 reads SGHAT; CDR2 reads FQNNGV. Both RNA and DNA were isolated together from around 20-30 mg of bulk tissue that had not been sorted. Surgeons resected the patients' primary liver carcinomas. This record comes from a study of tumor-infiltrating lymphocytes in primary liver carcinoma. Whole-study findings and limits: Tumors significantly exceeded blood in top-250-clone fraction (p = 0.039). Tumor region pairs outstripped tumor-adjacent and tumor-blood pairs in overlap. Only about 7-24% of top clones spanned all five tumor regions.

Starting from 400 to 500 ng of total RNA, TCR beta cDNA was produced with a primer in the constant region. Investigators got TCR beta libraries out of three nested multiplex PCR rounds, done with slightly modified ARM-PCR. Rounds one and two of PCR, each of 10 cycles, were primed with TRBV1-TRBV30 forward primers and a C-beta reverse primer. Each CDR3 protein is one row after TCRdb ran MiXCR on the multiplex PCR reads. The data contain roughly 48,000 distinct CDR3 sequences, about three quarters of them seen just once; the ten biggest clones take up around 28%. The chain is built from TRBV11-2 and TRBJ1-4; D perhaps matches TRBD1 (5 bases). This clonotype was obtained from a man between 40 and 49 years old with primary liver carcinoma and hepatitis B virus infection. The sample taken for sequencing was liver tumor tissue from sampling region 3. As for subset: tumor region T3, left-lateral pole. CDR3 nucleotides: TGTGCCAGCAGCACCGACCCCCGGGGCGGGCGATCTAATGAAAAGCTGTTTTTT. Translation gives CASSTDPRGGRSNEKLFF. Full variable domain (outside the CDR3, taken from reference TRBV11-2 and TRBJ1-4): EAGVAQSPRYKIIEKRQSVAFWCNPISGHATLYWYQQILGQGPKLLIQFQNNGVVDDSQLPKDRFSAERLKGVDSTLKIQPAKLEDSAVYLCASSTDPRGGRSNEKLFFGSGTQLSVL.